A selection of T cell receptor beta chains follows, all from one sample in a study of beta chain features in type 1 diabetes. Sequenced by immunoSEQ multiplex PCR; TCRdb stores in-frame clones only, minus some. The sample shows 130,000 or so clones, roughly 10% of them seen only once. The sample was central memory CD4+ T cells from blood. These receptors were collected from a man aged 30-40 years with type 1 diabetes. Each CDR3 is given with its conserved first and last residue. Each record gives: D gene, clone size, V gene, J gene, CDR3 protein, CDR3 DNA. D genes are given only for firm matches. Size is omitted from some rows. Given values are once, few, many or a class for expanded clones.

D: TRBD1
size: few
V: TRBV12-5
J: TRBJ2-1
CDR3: CASGLTGGWDSYNEQFF
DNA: TGTGCTAGTGGTTTGACAGGGGGTTGGGACTCCTACAATGAGCAGTTCTTC

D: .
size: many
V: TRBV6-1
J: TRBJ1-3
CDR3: CASSDPTGNTIYF
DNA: TGTGCCAGCAGTGATCCTACCGGAAACACCATATATTTT

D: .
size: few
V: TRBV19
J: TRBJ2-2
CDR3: CASSRTRGYTGELFF
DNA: TGTGCCAGTAGTCGAACAAGGGGTTACACCGGGGAGCTGTTTTTT

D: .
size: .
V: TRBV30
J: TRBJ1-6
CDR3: CAWSVWGDNSPLHF
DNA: TGTGCCTGGAGTGTATGGGGAGATAATTCACCCCTCCACTTT

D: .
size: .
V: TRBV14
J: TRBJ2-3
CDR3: CASSQVQGTQYF
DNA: TGTGCCAGCAGCCAGGTCCAGGGCACGCAGTATTTT

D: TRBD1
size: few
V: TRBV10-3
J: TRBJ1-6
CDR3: CAIQRDRGLGNSPLHF
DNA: TGTGCCATCCAAAGGGACAGGGGGCTAGGTAATTCACCCCTCCACTTT

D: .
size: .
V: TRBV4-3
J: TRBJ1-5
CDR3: CASSQDSYQPQHF
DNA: TGCGCCAGCAGCCAAGATTCTTATCAGCCCCAGCATTTT

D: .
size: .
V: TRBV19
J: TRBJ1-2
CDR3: CATKESRGNYGYTF
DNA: TGTGCCACCAAGGAGTCTCGCGGTAACTATGGCTACACCTTC

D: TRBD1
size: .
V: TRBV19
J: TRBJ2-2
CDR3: CASSFGQGENTGELFF
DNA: TGTGCCAGTAGTTTCGGACAGGGCGAGAACACCGGGGAGCTGTTTTTT

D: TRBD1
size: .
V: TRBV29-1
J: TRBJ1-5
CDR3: CSVGQGGQPQHF
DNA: TGCAGCGTTGGACAGGGAGGTCAGCCCCAGCATTTT

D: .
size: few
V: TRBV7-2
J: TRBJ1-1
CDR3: CASTSGVWAFF
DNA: TGTGCCAGCACCTCGGGAGTCTGGGCTTTCTTT

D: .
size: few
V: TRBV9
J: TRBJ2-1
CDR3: CASSVVGSGNEQFF
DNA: TGTGCCAGCAGCGTAGTCGGCTCGGGCAATGAGCAGTTCTTC

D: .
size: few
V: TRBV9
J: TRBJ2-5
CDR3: CASSVAGAGKGTQYF
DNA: TGTGCCAGCAGCGTAGCTGGGGCGGGGAAAGGGACCCAGTACTTC

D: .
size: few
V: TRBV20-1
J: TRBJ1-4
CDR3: CSARVREKLFF
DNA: TGCAGTGCTAGAGTTCGGGAAAAACTGTTTTTT

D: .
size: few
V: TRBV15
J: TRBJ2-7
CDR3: CATSRDTTTQAQYF
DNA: TGTGCCACCAGCAGAGATACGACCACGCAGGCGCAGTACTTC

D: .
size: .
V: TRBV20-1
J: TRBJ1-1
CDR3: CSANTGTEAFF
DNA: TGCAGTGCTAATACGGGTACTGAAGCTTTCTTT

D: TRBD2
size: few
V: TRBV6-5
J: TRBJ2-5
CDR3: CAIKAGARETQYF
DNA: TGTGCCATCAAAGCGGGGGCTCGGGAGACCCAGTACTTC

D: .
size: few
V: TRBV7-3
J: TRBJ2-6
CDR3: CASKLAGANVLTF
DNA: TGTGCCAGCAAGCTGGCTGGGGCCAACGTCCTGACTTTC

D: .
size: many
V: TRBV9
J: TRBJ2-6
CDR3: CASSDRSGANVLTF
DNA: TGTGCCAGCAGCGATCGCTCTGGGGCCAACGTCCTGACTTTC

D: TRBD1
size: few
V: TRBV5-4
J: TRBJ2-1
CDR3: CASSLDRGYNEQFF
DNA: TGTGCCAGCAGCTTGGACAGGGGGTACAATGAGCAGTTCTTC

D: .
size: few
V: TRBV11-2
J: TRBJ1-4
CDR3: CASSLRRDSYEKLFF
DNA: TGTGCCAGCAGCTTGCGGCGGGATTCTTACGAAAAACTGTTTTTT

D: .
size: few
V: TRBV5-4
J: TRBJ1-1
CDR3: CASSAGSMNTEAFF
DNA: TGTGCCAGCAGCGCCGGGAGCATGAACACTGAAGCTTTCTTT

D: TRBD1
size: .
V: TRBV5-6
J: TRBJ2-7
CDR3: CASSFTGVEQYF
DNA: TGTGCCAGCAGCTTCACAGGGGTCGAGCAGTACTTC

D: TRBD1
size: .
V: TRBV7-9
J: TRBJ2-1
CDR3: CASSAPSDRGARDEQFF
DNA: TGTGCCAGCAGCGCCCCCTCGGACAGGGGAGCTAGGGATGAGCAGTTCTTC

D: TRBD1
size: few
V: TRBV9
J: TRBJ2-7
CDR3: CASSTTGFGEQYF
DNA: TGTGCCAGCAGCACGACAGGGTTTGGGGAGCAGTACTTC

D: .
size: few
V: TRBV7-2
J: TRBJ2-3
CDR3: CASKNGLARDTQYF
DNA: TGTGCCAGCAAAAACGGACTCGCGCGAGATACGCAGTATTTT

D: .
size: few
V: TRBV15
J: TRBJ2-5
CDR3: CATTRGVGETQYF
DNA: TGTGCCACCACCAGGGGAGTCGGAGAGACCCAGTACTTC

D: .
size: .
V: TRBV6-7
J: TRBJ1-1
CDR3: CARDTEAFF
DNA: TGTGCCCGCGACACTGAAGCTTTCTTT

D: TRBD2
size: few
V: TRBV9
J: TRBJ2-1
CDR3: CASSERDSGGPYNEQFF
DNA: TGTGCCAGCAGCGAGAGAGATAGCGGGGGACCTTACAATGAGCAGTTCTTC

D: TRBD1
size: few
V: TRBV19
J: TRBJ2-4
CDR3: CASSPRDRDSIQYF
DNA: TGTGCCAGTAGCCCCCGGGACAGGGATAGCATTCAGTACTTC

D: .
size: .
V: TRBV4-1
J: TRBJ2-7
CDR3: CASSQQQGYEQYF
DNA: TGCGCCAGCAGCCAACAACAGGGATACGAGCAGTACTTC

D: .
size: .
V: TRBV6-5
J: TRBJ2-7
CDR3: CASGGQTSYEQYF
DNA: TGTGCCAGCGGTGGACAGACTTCCTACGAGCAGTACTTC

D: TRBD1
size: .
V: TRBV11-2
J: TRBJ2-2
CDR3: CASSLTGQGARTGELFF
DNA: TGTGCCAGCAGCTTAACAGGACAGGGGGCGCGGACCGGGGAGCTGTTTTTT

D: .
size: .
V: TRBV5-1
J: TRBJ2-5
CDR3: CASSLVRDQETQYF
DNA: TGCGCCAGCAGCTTGGTCCGGGATCAAGAGACCCAGTACTTC

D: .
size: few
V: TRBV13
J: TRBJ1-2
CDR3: CASTGRTGPYGYTF
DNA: TGTGCCAGCACTGGGCGCACAGGACCCTATGGCTACACCTTC

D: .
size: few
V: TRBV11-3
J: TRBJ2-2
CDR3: CASSFSFSGELFF
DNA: TGTGCCAGCAGCTTCTCCTTCTCCGGGGAGCTGTTTTTT

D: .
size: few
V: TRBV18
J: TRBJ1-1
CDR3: CASSNGEERGNPEAFF
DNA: TGTGCCAGCTCTAACGGAGAGGAAAGAGGGAATCCTGAAGCTTTCTTT

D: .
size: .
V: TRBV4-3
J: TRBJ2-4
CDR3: CASSQDRQRMNIQYF
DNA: TGCGCCAGCAGCCAAGATCGGCAGCGGATGAACATTCAGTACTTC

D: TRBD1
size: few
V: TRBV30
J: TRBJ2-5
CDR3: CAWGQVRETQYF
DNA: TGTGCCTGGGGACAGGTTCGGGAGACCCAGTACTTC

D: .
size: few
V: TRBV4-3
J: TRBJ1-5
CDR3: CASSQAATGNQPQHF
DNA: TGCGCCAGCAGCCAAGCCGCTACAGGGAATCAGCCCCAGCATTTT

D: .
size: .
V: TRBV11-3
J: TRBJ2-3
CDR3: CASSRGWRMTDTQYF
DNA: TGTGCCAGCAGCCGTGGGTGGCGGATGACAGATACGCAGTATTTT

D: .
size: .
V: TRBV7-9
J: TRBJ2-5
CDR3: CASSLSELQETQYF
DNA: TGTGCCAGCAGCTTGAGTGAACTGCAAGAGACCCAGTACTTC

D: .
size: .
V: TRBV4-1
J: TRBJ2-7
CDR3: CASSQGPLTKRYEQYF
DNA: TGCGCCAGCAGCCAAGGGCCACTAACTAAGCGGTACGAGCAGTACTTC

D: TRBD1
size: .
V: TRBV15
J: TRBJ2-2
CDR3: CATSSLDRGNTGELFF
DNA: TGTGCCACCAGCTCCCTCGACAGGGGAAACACCGGGGAGCTGTTTTTT

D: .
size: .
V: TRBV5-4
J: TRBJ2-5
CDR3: CASSQGGQETQYF
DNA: TGTGCCAGCAGCCAGGGGGGCCAAGAGACCCAGTACTTC

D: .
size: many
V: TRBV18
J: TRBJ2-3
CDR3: CASSPRGSGGTDTQYF
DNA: TGTGCCAGCTCACCTAGGGGGTCGGGCGGCACAGATACGCAGTATTTT

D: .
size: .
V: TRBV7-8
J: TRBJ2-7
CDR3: CASSSKLGGNYEQYF
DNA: TGTGCCAGCAGCTCGAAACTCGGAGGTAACTACGAGCAGTACTTC

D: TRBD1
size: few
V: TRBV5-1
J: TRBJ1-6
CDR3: CASSSGQKDSPLHF
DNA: TGCGCCAGCAGCTCGGGACAGAAGGATTCACCCCTCCACTTT

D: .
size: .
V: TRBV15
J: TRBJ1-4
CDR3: CATSRDRPGVVEKLFF
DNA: TGTGCCACCAGCAGAGATCGGCCAGGGGTAGTGGAAAAACTGTTTTTT

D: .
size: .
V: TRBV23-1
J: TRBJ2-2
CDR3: CASGTGQGLGELFF
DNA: TGCGCCAGCGGAACAGGGCAGGGTTTAGGGGAGCTGTTTTTT

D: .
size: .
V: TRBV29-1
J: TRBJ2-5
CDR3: CSALPGDQETQYF
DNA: TGCAGCGCTTTACCCGGTGATCAAGAGACCCAGTACTTC

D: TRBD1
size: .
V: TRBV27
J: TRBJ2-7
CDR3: CASSWDWTGSYEQYF
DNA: TGTGCCAGCAGTTGGGACTGGACAGGGTCCTACGAGCAGTACTTC

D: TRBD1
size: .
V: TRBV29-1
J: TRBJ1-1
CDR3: CSVGTGNTEAFF
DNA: TGCAGCGTTGGGACAGGGAACACTGAAGCTTTCTTT

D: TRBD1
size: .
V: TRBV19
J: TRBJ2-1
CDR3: CASKDRGDDEQFF
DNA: TGTGCCAGTAAGGACAGGGGCGACGATGAGCAGTTCTTC

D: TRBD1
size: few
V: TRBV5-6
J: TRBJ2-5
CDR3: CASSGTGGRETQYF
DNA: TGTGCCAGTTCCGGGACAGGGGGCCGGGAGACCCAGTACTTC

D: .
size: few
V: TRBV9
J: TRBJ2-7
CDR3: CASSVGHSSSYEQYF
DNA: TGTGCCAGCAGCGTAGGACACTCGTCCTCCTACGAGCAGTACTTC

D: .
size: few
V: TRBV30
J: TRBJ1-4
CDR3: CAWSVSRELFF
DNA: TGTGCCTGGAGTGTATCCCGGGAACTGTTTTTT

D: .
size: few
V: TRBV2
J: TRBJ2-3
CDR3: CASSEARLTGTQYF
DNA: TGTGCCAGCAGTGAAGCGCGTCTTACGGGTACGCAGTATTTT

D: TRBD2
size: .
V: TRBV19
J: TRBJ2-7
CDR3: CASSMGGSSYEQYF
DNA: TGTGCCAGTAGTATGGGCGGGAGCTCCTACGAGCAGTACTTC